This T cell receptor (beta chain) was observed in a study of OX40 agonist ivuxolimab in advanced cancers. Findings of the study overall: Expanded clones were, on average, more numerous in CD8+ T cells than in CD4+.

The table came from immunoSEQ multiplex PCR; TCRdb's copy has only in-frame clones and leaves some out. The sample includes 30,000 or so clones, roughly 84% of them seen just once. Trimming took 6 bases from V and 7 from J; bases not matched to a gene: 8. Germline V CDR1 and CDR2: MDHEN, SYDVKM. The CDR3 extends over 15 amino acids. Systemic immunosuppression or a history of autoimmune disease excluded patients. With respect to this clone: Its cognate antigen is unknown.

The receptor comes from an adult with an advanced solid tumor such as melanoma, head and neck, liver or kidney cancer. The J gene is TRBJ2-3, the V gene TRBV28; 12 bases align to TRBD2. This material consisted of CD4+ or CD8+ T cells sorted from blood, taken in a trial of the OX40 agonist ivuxolimab. The DNA for the CDR3 is TGTGCCAGCAGACTGACTAGCGGGAGAGTATATACGCAGTATTTT. Translation: CASRLTSGRVYTQYF.